These 5 T cell receptor beta chains were all obtained from the same sample, sequenced in a study of blood T cells in healthy people across ages. The second PCR ran roughly 7 to 11 cycles with a sample-barcoded 5' primer and J-beta primers. TCRdb called the 5' RACE reads again in MiXCR, with one record for every CDR3 protein. This sample has about 780,000 distinct CDR3 sequences, with about half found just once. Input material: blood. All receptors come from a man older than 75 in good health.

The chain has TRBV20-1 and TRBJ2-5; a weak D match, TRBD2 (7 bases). The DNA end lines up better with TRBJ2-7; the J call may be wrong. The CDR3 extends over 16 amino acids. Germline V gene sequence: CDR1 DFQATT, CDR2 SNEGSKA (reference sequence). This CDR3 is CSARDAGDQGIYEQYF. CDR3 coding DNA: TGCAGTGCTAGAGATGCGGGAGACCAGGGGATTTACGAGCAGTACTTC.

The V and J genes are TRBV9 and TRBJ2-1, with TRBD2 identical over 7 bases. Germline CDR1 and CDR2: SGDLS and YYNGEE. This CDR3 has 11 amino acids. With V trimmed by 9 bases and J by 7 bases, 4 bases remained unmatched. The DNA of the CDR3 is TGTGCCACAAAGGGAGGGAATGAGCAGTTCTTC. Translation gives CATKGGNEQFF.

CDR3 in DNA: TGTGCCAGCAGCAAACCCTTCGGGACAGGGGGCTACGAGCAGTACTTC. Translation: CASSKPFGTGGYEQYF. The V call is TRBV21-1, the J call TRBJ2-7; the D call of TRBD1 is as the table states it, not checked on the DNA. TRBV21-1 is a recognized pseudogene. The CDR3 contains 16 residues.

The chain joins TRBV5-1 to TRBJ2-3, with 10 positions matching TRBD1. The germline CDR1 and CDR2 sequences are SGHRS and YFSETQ. V lost 6 bases, J lost 2 bases, and 6 bases stayed unmatched. The CDR3 runs to 15 residues. CDR3 amino acids: CASNRDRGTTDTQYF. The CDR3 DNA is TGCGCCAGCAACCGGGACAGGGGAACCACAGATACGCAGTATTTT. Full variable domain (remainder filled in from reference TRBV5-1 and TRBJ2-3): KAGVTQTPRYLIKTRGQQVTLSCSPISGHRSVSWYQQTPGQGLQFLFEYFSETQRNKGNFPGRFSGRQFSNSRSEMNVSTLELGDSALYLCASNRDRGTTDTQYFGPGTRLTVL.

This chain links TRBV20-1 with TRBJ2-1; the match to TRBD2 covers 7 bases. The V gene's germline CDR1 is DFQATT and CDR2 SNEGSKA (reference sequence). V trimming: 5 bases; J trimming: 0 bases; junction bases outside the gene matches: 13. This CDR3 has 17 amino acids. CDR3 in DNA: TGCAGTGCTCCCTTTGGTAGCGGGCGCAGCTCCTACAATGAGCAGTTCTTC. As protein: CSAPFGSGRSSYNEQFF.